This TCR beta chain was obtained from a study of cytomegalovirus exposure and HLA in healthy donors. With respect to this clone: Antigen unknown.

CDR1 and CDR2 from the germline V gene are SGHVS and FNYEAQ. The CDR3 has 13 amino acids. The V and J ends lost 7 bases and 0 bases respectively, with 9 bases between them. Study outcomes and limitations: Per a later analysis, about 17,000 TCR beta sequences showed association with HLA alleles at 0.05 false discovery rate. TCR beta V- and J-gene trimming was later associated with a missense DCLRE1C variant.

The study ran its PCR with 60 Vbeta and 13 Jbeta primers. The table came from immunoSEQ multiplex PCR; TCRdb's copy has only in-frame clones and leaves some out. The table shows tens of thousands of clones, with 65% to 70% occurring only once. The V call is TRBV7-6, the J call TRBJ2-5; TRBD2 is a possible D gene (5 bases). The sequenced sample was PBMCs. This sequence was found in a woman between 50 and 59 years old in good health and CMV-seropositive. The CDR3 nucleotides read TGTGCCAGCAACTCGGGGTACCAAGAGACCCAGTACTTC. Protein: CASNSGYQETQYF.